One and the same sample provided the 30 T cell receptor beta chains below, sequenced in a study of human T cells and chemical hapten exposure. Specified time point: patch test 1, 2 weeks after DPC sensitization. Sample treatment: therapeutic diphenylcyclopropenone sensitization with weekly scalp DPC. TCRdb reprocessed the RACE reads with MiXCR, giving one entry per CDR3 protein. The data contain roughly 72,000 distinct CDR3 sequences, approximately 10% of them seen just once; the ten biggest clones take up under 1.5%. The sequencing here drew on whole blood, taken in connection with sensitization to the hapten diphenylcyclopropenone (DPC). The receptors were sampled from a woman aged 45-60 years with alopecia areata. Some clones in this sample may be carry-over from other donors' samples.

This clonotype showed up just a few times. This chain uses TRBV6-4 with TRBJ2-1; D may be TRBD2 (6 bases). From germline, CDR1 is MRHNA and CDR2 SNTAGT. V was cut by 0 bases and J by 3 bases, with 12 bases left in between. The CDR3 totals 16 residues. The CDR3 DNA reads as TGTGCCAGCAGTGACTCCGCGGGGCAGGGCTACAATGAGCAGTTCTTC. This gives the protein CASSDSAGQGYNEQFF.

This clonotype was found a few times. CDR3 sequence (DNA): TGTGCCAGCAGCCCGACGGGGACAGGGAACACCGGGGAGCTGTTTTTT. This encodes CASSPTGTGNTGELFF. This chain uses TRBV11-1 with TRBJ2-2; 8 bases align to TRBD1. The CDR3 length is 16 residues. V shed 5 bases, J shed 1 base, and the junction held 6 bases outside the gene matches. From germline, CDR1 is SGHAT and CDR2 FQDESV (reference sequence).

There are many counts of this clonotype. The junction departs from the called germline gene at one end, perhaps through a read error. J is TRBJ1-2 and V is TRBV19, with TRBD1 as a possible D gene (5 bases). Germline CDR1 LNHDA, CDR2 SQIVND (reference sequence). This CDR3 is built from 15 residues. The CDR3 bases are TGTGCCAGTAGTATAGCTCGGGACGGCATCTATGGCTACACTTTC. Translating gives CASSIARDGIYGYTF.

This clonotype was detected ten times or more. This sequence joins TRBV3-1 and TRBJ2-7; TRBD2 matches at 13 bases. Losses at the gene ends were 6 bases for V and 6 bases for J; bases not matched to a gene: 2. Per germline, CDR1 LGHDT and CDR2 YNNKEL (reference sequence). The CDR3 contains 13 residues. Here the CDR3 DNA reads TGTGCCAGCAGGGGACTAGCGGGAATCGAGCAGTACTTC. Translation: CASRGLAGIEQYF.

This chain joins TRBV5-1 and TRBJ2-1, with 9 nucleotides matching TRBD1. The ends lost 2 bases at V and 6 bases at J; junction bases unmatched: 6. Germline V gene data show CDR1 as SGHRS and CDR2 as YFSETQ. The CDR3 has 15 amino acids. CDR3 DNA: TGCGCCAGCAGCTTTACCGGGACAGGGATCAATGAGCAGTTCTTC. Translated: CASSFTGTGINEQFF.

This clonotype was seen at least ten times. V is TRBV24-1 and J is TRBJ2-1, with 11 nucleotides matching TRBD2. Looked up from germline, CDR1 is KGHDR and CDR2 is SFDVKD. V lost 5 bases, J lost 1 base, and 0 bases stayed unmatched. CDR3 length: 15 residues. The CDR3 DNA reads as TGTGCCACCAGTGCTAGCGGGAGGTCCTACAATGAGCAGTTCTTC. Its protein product is CATSASGRSYNEQFF.

This clonotype appeared a few times. The chain recombines TRBV27 with TRBJ1-6; the match to TRBD1 covers 10 bases. Trimming removed 2 bases from V and 9 bases from J; junction bases left unmatched: 4. CDR1 MNHEY and CDR2 SMNVEV come from the germline V gene (reference sequence). The CDR3 length is 15 residues. The CDR3 nucleotides are TGTGCCAGCAGTTTAGAAGGACAGGGGGTTTCACCCCTCCACTTT. It yields the protein CASSLEGQGVSPLHF.

A few counts support this clonotype. The chain links TRBV9 to TRBJ2-1, with D possibly being TRBD1 (6 bases). Germline V gene data show CDR1 as SGDLS and CDR2 as YYNGEE. The CDR3 consists of 15 residues. The germline V and J ends were trimmed by 0 bases and 6 bases, with 13 bases remaining between them. The DNA for the CDR3 is TGTGCCAGCAGCGTAGCGGGACAAGCTGCCAATGAGCAGTTCTTC. Protein sequence: CASSVAGQAANEQFF.

For this clonotype: One end of the junction fails to match germline, which may point to a read error. DNA for the CDR3: TGTGCCAGCAGCCCCGGACAGGTCTTGCCCAGTTTT. Amino acid sequence: CASSPGQVLPSF. J is TRBJ1-3 and V is TRBV7-8; 7 bases are a match to TRBD1. In germline, CDR1 is SGHVS, CDR2 FQNEAQ. The CDR3 has 12 amino acids.

This chain links TRBV7-9 with TRBJ2-7; D is undetermined. In germline, CDR1 is SEHNR, CDR2 FQNEAQ (reference sequence). The V and J ends lost 1 base and 1 base respectively, with 11 bases between them. The CDR3 spans 15 residues. The chain's CDR3 is CASSLETGISYEQYF. Written as DNA, the CDR3 is TGTGCCAGCAGCTTAGAGACTGGCATTTCCTACGAGCAGTACTTC.

CDR3 sequence reads: CASSFGPTSIQYF. The CDR3 DNA reads TGTGCCAGCAGTTTCGGCCCCACGAGCATTCAGTACTTC. This sequence joins TRBV12-3 or TRBV12-4 and TRBJ2-4, with D uncertain. The CDR3 runs to 13 residues. Trimming cost V 3 bases and J 9 bases, with 12 bases left between them.

This clonotype was seen a few times. The J gene is TRBJ2-2, the V gene TRBV9, with TRBD2 matching over 11 bases. Germline V gene sequence: CDR1 SGDLS, CDR2 YYNGEE. The V and J ends lost 0 bases and 3 bases, in that order; junction bases with no gene match: 7. The CDR3 runs 18 residues. CDR3 loop: CASSVGLAGGRDTGELFF. The CDR3 DNA reads TGTGCCAGCAGCGTAGGGCTAGCGGGAGGCCGGGACACCGGGGAGCTGTTTTTT.

This rearrangement joins TRBV11-2 to TRBJ2-4; D unclear. The CDR3 is made up of 13 amino acids. The germline CDR1 and CDR2 sequences are SGHAT and FQNNGV. V gave up 1 base and J gave up 4 bases, with 5 bases separating them. The CDR3 bases are TGTGCCAGCAGCTTAGCCGGGAAAAACATTCAGTACTTC. It is translated as CASSLAGKNIQYF.

This clonotype was counted only a few times. The chain couples TRBV6-5 to TRBJ2-4; D might be TRBD1 or TRBD2, each matching 6 bases. The CDR3 has 16 amino acids. Trimming took 7 bases from V and 0 from J, leaving 16 bases between them. CDR1 is MNHEY, CDR2 SVGAGI, per germline. CDR3 coding DNA: TGTGCCAGCACTCAATGGGGGGCTGGAGCCAAAAACATTCAGTACTTC. Its translation is CASTQWGAGAKNIQYF.

There are a few counts of this clonotype. The gene calls are TRBV5-1 and TRBJ2-7; TRBD2 might be the D (5 bases). The germline CDR1 and CDR2 sequences are SGHRS and YFSETQ. CDR3 size: 13 residues. The V and J ends lost 4 bases and 4 bases respectively, with 12 bases between them. The CDR3 sequence is CASSLDWQYEQYF. The CDR3 bases are TGCGCCAGCAGCCTGGACTGGCAATACGAGCAGTACTTC.

This clonotype came up many times. The chain combines TRBV7-8 with TRBJ1-3; 9 bases map to TRBD1. This CDR3 has 14 residues. J gave up 4 bases and V 5 bases, and 3 bases lay outside the gene matches. Germline V lookup: CDR1 SGHVS, CDR2 FQNEAQ. CDR3 sequence: CASSPGTGGNTIYF. The CDR3 DNA reads TGTGCCAGCAGCCCCGGGACAGGGGGAAACACCATATATTTT. The entire variable domain, with the rest obtained from reference TRBV7-8 and TRBJ1-3, is as follows: GAGVSQSPRYKVAKRGQDVALRCDPISGHVSLFWYQQALGQGPEFLTYFQNEAQLDKSGLPSDRFFAERPEGSVSTLKIQRTQQEDSAVYLCASSPGTGGNTIYFGEGSWLTVV.

The chain uses TRBV14 and TRBJ2-2; D unresolved. Looked up from germline, CDR1 is SGHDN and CDR2 is FVKESK. V shed 0 bases and J shed 5 bases, with 10 bases lying between them. The CDR3 covers 15 residues. This CDR3 is CASSQDSPHTGELFF. Here the CDR3 DNA reads TGTGCCAGCAGCCAAGATTCGCCCCATACCGGGGAGCTGTTTTTT. The full variable domain, with the rest looked up from reference TRBV14 and TRBJ2-2, is EAGVTQFPSHSVIEKGQTVTLRCDPISGHDNLYWYRRVMGKEIKFLLHFVKESKQDESGMPNNRFLAERTGGTYSTLKVQPAELEDSGVYFCASSQDSPHTGELFFGEGSRLTVL.

This clonotype was seen more than once but under ten times. CDR3 protein: CASRLAGADTQYF. The CDR3 DNA reads as TGCGCCAGCCGACTAGCGGGGGCAGATACGCAGTATTTT. The V and J genes are TRBV5-1 and TRBJ2-3; 12 nucleotides align to TRBD2. The V gene's germline CDR1 is SGHRS and CDR2 YFSETQ. The length of the CDR3 is 13 residues. J gave up 4 bases and V 7 bases, and 1 base lay outside the gene matches.

This clonotype was seen many times. The V gene is TRBV3-1, the J gene TRBJ2-1; no reliable D call. Trimming pared 2 bases from V and 4 bases from J, leaving 15 bases between. The CDR3 extends over 16 amino acids. The V gene's germline CDR1 is LGHDT and CDR2 YNNKEL (reference sequence). CDR3 region: CASSQMPNPTYNEQFF. The CDR3 DNA follows: TGTGCCAGCAGCCAAATGCCCAACCCGACATACAATGAGCAGTTCTTC.

The chain carries TRBV29-1 and TRBJ2-5; 7 bases map to TRBD1. CDR3 length: 13 amino acids. Germline CDR1 and CDR2: SQVTM and ANQGSEA. V trimming: 6 bases; J trimming: 2 bases; junction bases outside the gene matches: 6. The DNA for the CDR3 is TGCAGCGTCCCCAGGGGGAAGCAAGAGACCCAGTACTTC. Translated, it gives CSVPRGKQETQYF.

This clonotype was seen ten or more times. The genes are TRBV6-5 and TRBJ2-1; the D gene is possibly TRBD1 (6 bases). Trimming removed 5 bases at V and 7 bases at J, with 18 bases between. The CDR3 loop spans 15 amino acids. From germline, CDR1 is MNHEY and CDR2 SVGAGI. As DNA, the CDR3 is TGTGCCAGCAGTCCACAGGGCTTGGGTACAAATGAGCAGTTCTTC. Amino acid sequence: CASSPQGLGTNEQFF.

The chain uses TRBV12-3 or TRBV12-4 and TRBJ2-1; TRBD2 aligns across 11 bases. V lost 3 bases and J lost 6; bases outside the gene matches: 4. The CDR3 totals 15 residues. The CDR3, as DNA: TGTGCCAGCAGTTTGGTAGCGGGAGGGGGCAATGAGCAGTTCTTC. Protein product: CASSLVAGGGNEQFF.

This chain joins TRBV4-3 and TRBJ1-4; D unresolved. The V gene's germline CDR1 is LGHNA and CDR2 YSLEER. Trimming took off 0 bases at V and 4 bases at J, with 3 bases between the two ends. This CDR3 is built from 13 residues. The CDR3, as DNA: TGCGCCAGCAGCCAAGACCGTAATGAAAAACTGTTTTTT. Its translation is CASSQDRNEKLFF.

The rearrangement uses TRBV6-5 and TRBJ2-7, with 7 positions matching TRBD1. Germline CDR1 MNHEY, CDR2 SVGAGI. The ends lost 6 bases at V and 7 bases at J; junction bases unmatched: 6. This CDR3 region has 12 residues. DNA of the CDR3: TGTGCCAGCAGCACAGGGGTCGGGGAGCAGTACTTC. As protein: CASSTGVGEQYF.

This chain uses TRBV29-1 with TRBJ2-5, with a possible D match to TRBD1 (5 bases). Germline V gene lookup returns CDR1 SQVTM and CDR2 ANQGSEA. The length of the CDR3 is 12 residues. V was trimmed by 4 bases and J by 4 bases, leaving 10 bases between them. Written as DNA, the CDR3 is TGCAGCGTTGTGATAGGGGTAGAGACCCAGTACTTC. This encodes CSVVIGVETQYF.

This clonotype was seen only a few times. The chain combines TRBV7-6 with TRBJ2-1; TRBD2 aligns across 7 bases. J was trimmed by 8 bases and V by 5 bases; bases with no gene match: 6. Germline loops: CDR1 SGHVS, CDR2 FNYEAQ. The CDR3 length is 13 residues. The CDR3 coding sequence is TGTGCCAGCAGCCGGACTAGGTTCTATGAGCAGTTCTTC. Its protein product is CASSRTRFYEQFF.

This clonotype came up a few times. The V and J genes are TRBV6-6 and TRBJ2-1; TRBD2 might be the D (5 bases). The CDR3 is 14 amino acids. Trimming shortened V by 5 bases and J by 5 bases, and 13 bases separated the two germline ends. Germline CDR1 is MNHNY and CDR2 is SVGAGI (reference sequence). CDR3 amino acids: CASSLWTGDNEQFF. The CDR3 bases are TGTGCCAGCAGTCTTTGGACTGGCGACAATGAGCAGTTCTTC.

V is TRBV7-8 and J is TRBJ2-7; no clear D. This CDR3 has 13 amino acids. V dropped 5 bases and J dropped 6 bases, with 14 bases sitting between them. Germline values: CDR1 SGHVS, CDR2 FQNEAQ. The DNA of the CDR3 is TGTGCCAGCAGCCTTTCAATCTACGGCGAGCAGTACTTC. This encodes CASSLSIYGEQYF.

In this sample, this clonotype turned up a few times. The chain carries TRBV5-1 and TRBJ1-6; TRBD1 agrees at 9 bases. Germline V CDR1 and CDR2: SGHRS, YFSETQ. This CDR3 spans 16 amino acids. The ends lost 2 bases at V and 8 bases at J; junction bases unmatched: 8. The CDR3 spells CASSFDRGKWDSPLHF. CDR3 coding DNA: TGCGCCAGCAGCTTCGACAGGGGGAAATGGGATTCACCCCTCCACTTT.

This clonotype turned up a few times. This chain joins TRBV10-3 and TRBJ1-1, with 7 bases that match TRBD1. From germline, CDR1 is ENHRY and CDR2 SYGVKD. This CDR3 spans 15 amino acids. V shed 1 base and J 1 base; nucleotides not matched to a gene: 3. The CDR3 bases are TGTGCCATCAGTGAGTACTACAGGGGGAACACTGAAGCTTTCTTT. It specifies CAISEYYRGNTEAFF.